This TCR beta chain was sequenced during a study of blood T cell repertoires in COVID-19. As for the study in general: Sites in the United States, Italy and Spain provided acute and convalescent COVID-19 samples. Sources were T cells, B-cell-depleted T cells, or PBMCs; the material itself was cDNA or gDNA.

V was pared by 4 bases and J by 3 bases, with 4 bases between. This CDR3 is built from 11 residues. Per germline, CDR1 SGHDT and CDR2 YYEEEE. In the study's own analysis: Nucleated cell number was recorded as an estimate derived from reference gene primer amplification. Sequencing used immunoSEQ multiplex PCR; TCRdb keeps in-frame clones, though not all of them. V and J calls and clone size are those listed in that table; D and trimming were worked out from the DNA. The data contain approximately 150,000 clones, around 82% of them singletons. This chain uses TRBV5-6 with TRBJ2-5; D is uncertain. Sequencing used peripheral blood. The clonotype comes from a woman over 75 with acute or convalescent COVID-19. DNA of the CDR3: TGTGCCAGCAGCCGGGAAGAGACCCAGTACTTC. Translation: CASSREETQYF. Looking up the rest from reference TRBV5-6 and TRBJ2-5 gives the full variable domain: DAGVTQSPTHLIKTRGQQVTLRCSPKSGHDTVSWYQQALGQGPQFIFQYYEEEERQRGNFPDRFSGHQFPNYSSELNVNALLLGDSALYLCASSREETQYFGPGTRLLVL.